This T cell receptor beta chain was recovered during a study of blood T cell repertoires in COVID-19. Turning to the study itself: The United States, Italy and Spain provided the acute and convalescent COVID-19 samples.

Source study methods: Reference gene primer amplification yielded estimated nucleated cell counts. Assay used: immunoSEQ multiplex PCR; TCRdb lists only in-frame clones, some missing. V, J and clone size are those of that table, while D and trimming were read from the DNA. The sample has around 230,000 clones, approximately 80% seen once. Trimming removed 4 bases from V and 2 bases from J; junction bases left unmatched: 1. The CDR3 is made up of 13 amino acids. CDR1 LNHDA and CDR2 SQIVND come from the germline V gene (reference sequence). The sequence came from a middle-aged man with acute or convalescent COVID-19. Sequencing was done on a sample of peripheral blood. The chain couples TRBV19 to TRBJ2-5, with 7 bases fitting TRBD2. In DNA form, the CDR3 reads TGTGCCAGTAGTACAGCGGGGCAAGAGACCCAGTACTTC. Its translation: CASSTAGQETQYF.